The source of this TCR beta chain is a study of T cell clones after liver transplantation. Study-wide points: Circulating graft-donor-reactive CD4 TCRbeta sequences fell significantly post-transplant in most of the 8 subjects.

Sorting of unstimulated PBMCs yielded separate CD3+CD4+ and CD3+CD8+ fractions. This clone appeared once. Its antigen is not known. The CDR3 is 11 amino acids. V was trimmed by 0 bases and J by 7 bases, leaving 6 bases between them. Germline CDR1 reads GTSNPN; CDR2 reads SVGIG (reference sequence). The repertoire was sequenced with immunoSEQ multiplex PCR; TCRdb's copy has only in-frame clones and lacks some. This sample yields around 70,000 clones, of which about 91% are seen a single time; over 0.75% belongs to the top ten. The rearrangement links TRBV30 to TRBJ1-1; D gene uncertain. The source was CD4+ T cells from blood, collected less than 26 months after liver transplant. This TCR was sampled from a human patient who received a liver transplant. Some T cells may be graft donor cells. The CDR3: CAWSVVGEAFF. CDR3 in DNA: TGTGCCTGGAGTGTAGTGGGTGAAGCTTTCTTT.